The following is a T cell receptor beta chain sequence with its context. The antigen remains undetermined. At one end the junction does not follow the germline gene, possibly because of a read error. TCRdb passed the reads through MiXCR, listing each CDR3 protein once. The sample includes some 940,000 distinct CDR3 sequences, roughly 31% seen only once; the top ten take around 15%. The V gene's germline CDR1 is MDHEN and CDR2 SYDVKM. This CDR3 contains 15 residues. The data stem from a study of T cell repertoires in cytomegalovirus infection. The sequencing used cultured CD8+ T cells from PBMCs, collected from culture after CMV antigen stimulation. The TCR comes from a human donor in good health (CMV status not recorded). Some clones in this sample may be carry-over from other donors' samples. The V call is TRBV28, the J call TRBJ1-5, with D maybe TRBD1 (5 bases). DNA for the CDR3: TGTACCAGCAGCCACTTCCAGGGAATGATCCAGCCCCAGCATTTT. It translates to CTSSHFQGMIQPQHF.